These 8 T cell receptor beta chains were sequenced from one sample in a study of identical twins. TCRdb redid the calling of the 5' RACE reads with MiXCR, one entry per CDR3 protein. The sample records about 890,000 distinct CDR3 sequences, 9% to 15% being singletons. This same sample was also taken into another study, of yellow fever vaccine responses in identical twins.

Sequences were obtained from PBMCs. The source of these receptors is a woman between 18 and 29 years old in good health.

The genes are TRBV6-1 and TRBJ2-1, with 11 bases lining up with TRBD2. Germline CDR1 MNHNS, CDR2 SASEGT. The trim removed 6 bases at V and 3 bases at J, leaving 7 bases unmatched. The CDR3 loop spans 16 amino acids. This CDR3 reads CASSPGTSGDYNEQFF. The DNA of the CDR3 is TGTGCCAGCAGCCCCGGGACTAGCGGAGACTACAATGAGCAGTTCTTC.

This clonotype was counted many times. V gene TRBV12-3 or TRBV12-4 combines with J gene TRBJ1-3; D remains ambiguous. The V gene lost 11 bases and the J gene lost 1 base, with 12 bases spanning the gap. The CDR3 is 13 residues long. CDR3: CALRGRSGNTIYF. DNA for the CDR3: TGTGCCTTGAGAGGGCGTTCTGGAAACACCATATATTTT.

The sample holds a few counts of this clonotype. The rearrangement joins TRBV7-8 to TRBJ1-5, with 9 bases lining up with TRBD1. Losses at the gene ends were 5 bases for V and 0 bases for J; bases not matched to a gene: 5. The germline V gene encodes CDR1 SGHVS and CDR2 FQNEAQ. The CDR3 consists of 16 residues. The CDR3 loop reads CASSPGTGYSNQPQHF. As DNA, the CDR3 is TGTGCCAGCAGCCCCGGGACAGGGTATAGCAATCAGCCCCAGCATTTT.

V is TRBV5-5 and J is TRBJ2-5; 9 positions agree with TRBD1. The CDR3 is 14 amino acids. The ends lost 3 bases at V and 4 bases at J; junction bases unmatched: 4. Germline V gene lookup returns CDR1 SGHKS and CDR2 YYEKEE (reference sequence). CDR3 in DNA: TGTGCCAGCAGCTGGGGACAGGGAGGAGAGACCCAGTACTTC. Its translation is CASSWGQGGETQYF.

In this sample, this clonotype turned up a few times. This chain joins TRBV15 and TRBJ2-5, with no clear D. Trimming stripped 4 bases from V and 2 bases from J, with 11 bases between. The CDR3 has 14 residues. Looked up from germline, CDR1 is LNHNV and CDR2 is YYDKDF (reference sequence). Written as DNA, the CDR3 is TGTGCCACCAGCACCACAGCCACTCAAGAGACCCAGTACTTC. This sequence encodes CATSTTATQETQYF.

The V and J genes are TRBV5-1 and TRBJ2-5; 8 bases fit TRBD2. The CDR3 length is 15 residues. V dropped 4 bases and J dropped 4; count of bases not matched to a gene: 9. CDR1 is SGHRS, CDR2 YFSETQ, per germline. The CDR3 sequence is CASSLGGGLLETQYF. CDR3 coding DNA: TGCGCCAGCAGCCTCGGCGGGGGGCTTCTAGAGACCCAGTACTTC.

This clonotype was observed many times. This rearrangement joins TRBV2 to TRBJ2-3; tentative D call: TRBD1 (5 bases). CDR3 size: 18 residues. V was cut by 2 bases and J by 0 bases, with 18 bases left in between. CDR1 and CDR2 (germline): SNHLY, FYNNEI. CDR3 region: CASSEPLWGPQSTDTQYF. The CDR3 region has the DNA TGTGCCAGCAGTGAACCTTTGTGGGGCCCTCAAAGCACAGATACGCAGTATTTT.

This clonotype was seen a handful of times. The chain is built from TRBV5-1 and TRBJ2-3; the D is unclear. V was clipped by 2 bases and J by 7 bases, with 8 bases between them. The germline gives CDR1 SGHRS, CDR2 YFSETQ. The CDR3 totals 12 residues. DNA for the CDR3: TGCGCCAGCAGCTTCGGTTTTTATACGCAGTATTTT. Its protein is CASSFGFYTQYF.